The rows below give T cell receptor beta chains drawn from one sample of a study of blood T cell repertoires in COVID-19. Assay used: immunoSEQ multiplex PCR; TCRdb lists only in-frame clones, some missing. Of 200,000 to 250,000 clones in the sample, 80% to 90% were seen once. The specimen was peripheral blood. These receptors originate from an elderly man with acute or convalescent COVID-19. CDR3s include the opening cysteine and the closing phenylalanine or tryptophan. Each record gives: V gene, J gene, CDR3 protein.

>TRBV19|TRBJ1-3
CASSNPGVGNTIYF
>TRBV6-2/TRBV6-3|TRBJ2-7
CASSYSGGEQYF
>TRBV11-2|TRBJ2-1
CASSWTAFLSDNEQFF
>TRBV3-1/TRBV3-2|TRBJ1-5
CASSQGPPGQGGLAQHF
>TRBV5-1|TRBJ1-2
CASSLEQLGYTF
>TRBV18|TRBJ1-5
CASSMDRSNQPQHF
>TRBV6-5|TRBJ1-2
CASSYKGPREGYGYTF
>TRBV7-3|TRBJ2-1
CASSRGRDYNEQFF
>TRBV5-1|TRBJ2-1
CASSYLGVDNEQFF
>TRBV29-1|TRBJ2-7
CSVRTGTGGPAYEQYF
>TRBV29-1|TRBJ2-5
CSVVVTAEETQYF
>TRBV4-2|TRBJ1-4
CASSQASQGDRSEKLFF
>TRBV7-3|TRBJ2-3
CASSSGGSDTQYF
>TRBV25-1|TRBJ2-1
CASSSPGGEGYNEQFF
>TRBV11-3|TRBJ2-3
CASSLSRSTDTQYF
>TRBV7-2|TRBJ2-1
CASSLERQGLDEQFF
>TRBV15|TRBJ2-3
CATSREGGVDTQYF
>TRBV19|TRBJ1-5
CASSVVGQGYQPQHF
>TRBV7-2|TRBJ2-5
CASSWGQGTETQYF
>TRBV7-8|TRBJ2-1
CASSLAGLSSYNEQFF
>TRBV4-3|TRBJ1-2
CASSQDKGTGGYTF
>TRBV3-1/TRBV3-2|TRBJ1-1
CASSYTANTEAFF
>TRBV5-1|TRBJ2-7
CASRVSVGKGNQGSYEQYF
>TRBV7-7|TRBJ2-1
CASSPAVAGVVEQFF
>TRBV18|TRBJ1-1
CASSLSVNTEAFF
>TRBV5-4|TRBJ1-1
CASSLKAMNTEAFF
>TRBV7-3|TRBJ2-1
CASSFTVRNEQFF
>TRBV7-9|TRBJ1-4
CASSRNEKLFF
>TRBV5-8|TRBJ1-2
CASGGSIPYTF
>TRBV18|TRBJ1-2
CASSWDRESGYTF
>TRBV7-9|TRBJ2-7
CASTDRETYEQYF
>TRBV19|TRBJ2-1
CASSMASGRGGNEQFF
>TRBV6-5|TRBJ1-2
CASRLVTGGGGYTF
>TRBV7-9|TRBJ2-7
CASTSASGSYEQYF
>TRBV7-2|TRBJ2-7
CASSLEASGSGYEQYF
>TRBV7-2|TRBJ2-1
CASSRNIGNEQFF
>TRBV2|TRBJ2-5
CASSERPETQYF
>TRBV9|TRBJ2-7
CASSVSRGPPYEQYF
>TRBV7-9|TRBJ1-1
CASSLVQPNTEAFF
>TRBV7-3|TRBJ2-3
CASSTQEGHTDTQYF
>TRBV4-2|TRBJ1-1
CASSLDREIAEAFF
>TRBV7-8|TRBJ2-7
CASSKELAMSSYEQYF
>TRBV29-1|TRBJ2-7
CSVGGSGGYEQYF
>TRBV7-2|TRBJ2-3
CASRKGLVSDTQYF
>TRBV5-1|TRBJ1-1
CASSLGPTTGVVGTEAFF
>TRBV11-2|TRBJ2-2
CASIGTGGVTGELFF
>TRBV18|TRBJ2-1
CASSPPAGGYNEQFF
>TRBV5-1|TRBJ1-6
CASSPDRDPPLHF
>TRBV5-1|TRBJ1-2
CASRIRTGTYGYTF
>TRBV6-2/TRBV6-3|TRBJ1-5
CASSYSGDWHF